One and the same sample provided the 27 T cell receptor beta chains below, sequenced in a study of T-cell memory formation after mild COVID-19. TCRdb recomputed calls from the 5' RACE reads with MiXCR, one row per CDR3 protein. Altogether under 400,000 distinct CDR3 sequences are present, around a fifth being singletons, with the ten largest covering under 15%. The sample was PBMCs or a T cell subset sorted from them (not recorded which). The receptor set was obtained from an adult woman who had mild COVID-19 (a few samples of this study predate the infection). Cell type and time point are not known.

The rearrangement links TRBV5-5 to TRBJ2-7; D uncertain. CDR3 size: 11 residues. Germline CDR1 is SGHKS and CDR2 is YYEKEE (reference sequence). Trimming removed 3 bases from V and 7 bases from J, with 8 bases in between. CDR3 nucleotide sequence: TGTGCCAGCAGCTGGTCCAGAGAGCAGTACTTC. Translating it yields CASSWSREQYF.

This clonotype was seen just once. V is TRBV18 and J is TRBJ2-7, with D tentatively TRBD1 or TRBD2 (6 bases each). This CDR3 comprises 15 residues. The germline V and J ends were trimmed by 6 bases and 3 bases, with 18 bases remaining between them. CDR1 KGHSH and CDR2 LQKENI come from the germline V gene. The CDR3 loop reads CASSPIHREDYEQYF. DNA for the CDR3: TGTGCCAGCTCCCCGATACACAGGGAGGACTACGAGCAGTACTTC.

This clonotype was observed a few times. The chain has TRBV7-9 and TRBJ1-2; weak D call: TRBD1 (6 bases). The V gene's germline CDR1 is SEHNR and CDR2 FQNEAQ (reference sequence). The CDR3 loop spans 16 amino acids. V lost 0 bases and J 4 bases, leaving 15 bases between the germline ends. CDR3 in amino acids: CASSLAAGGAGYGYTF. The CDR3, as DNA: TGTGCCAGCAGCTTAGCGGCGGGGGGCGCCGGCTATGGCTACACCTTC. The variable domain in full, completed from reference TRBV7-9 and TRBJ1-2, reads DTGVSQNPRHKITKRGQNVTFRCDPISEHNRLYWYRQTLGQGPEFLTYFQNEAQLEKSRLLSDRFSAERPKGSFSTLEIQRTEQGDSAMYLCASSLAAGGAGYGYTFGSGTRLTVV.

This chain joins TRBV14 and TRBJ2-3; 9 positions match TRBD1. This CDR3 has 15 residues. The trim removed 2 bases at V and 3 bases at J, leaving 3 bases unmatched. The germline gives CDR1 SGHDN, CDR2 FVKESK. CDR3 nucleotides: TGTGCCAGCAGCCAATGGACAGGGGTTACAGATACGCAGTATTTT. Its protein is CASSQWTGVTDTQYF.

This clonotype was detected a few times. The CDR3 reads CASSLEQSYGYTF. In DNA, the CDR3 is TGCGCCAGCAGCTTGGAACAGAGCTATGGCTACACCTTC. The chain joins TRBV5-1 to TRBJ1-2; D is unclear. Per the germline V gene, CDR1 is SGHRS and CDR2 is YFSETQ. The length of the CDR3 is 13 residues. V was clipped by 0 bases and J by 4 bases, with 7 bases between them.

The J gene is TRBJ1-2, the V gene TRBV19; TRBD1 matches 7 bases. V lost 6 bases and J lost 4; bases outside the gene matches: 5. The CDR3 consists of 13 residues. Looked up from germline, CDR1 is LNHDA and CDR2 is SQIVND (reference sequence). CDR3 in DNA: TGTGCCAGTAGGACAGGGCTTTTCTATGGCTACACCTTC. Encoded protein: CASRTGLFYGYTF.

This clonotype was counted between two and nine times. V and J are TRBV5-5 and TRBJ2-2, with TRBD2 identical over 8 bases. The CDR3 sequence is 14 residues long. After removal of 6 bases from V and 4 bases from J, the junction contained 5 bases not matched to a gene. CDR1 is SGHKS and CDR2 is YYEKEE in the germline V gene (reference sequence). CDR3 protein: CASTRGGGTGELFF. CDR3 DNA sequence: TGTGCCAGCACCCGGGGGGGGGGCACCGGGGAGCTGTTTTTT.

V usage is TRBV25-1 and J usage is TRBJ1-1; D is uncertain. The V and J ends lost 1 base and 0 bases respectively, with 18 bases between them. CDR1 is MGHDK and CDR2 is SYGVNS in the germline V gene. This CDR3 comprises 18 residues. The CDR3 region has the DNA TGTGCCAGCAGTGAATTCAAGGGAACTAACCCCATGAACACTGAAGCTTTCTTT. This translates into CASSEFKGTNPMNTEAFF.

The chain couples TRBV20-1 to TRBJ2-1; D possibly matches TRBD1 or TRBD2 (5 bases each). Trimming took off 3 bases at V and 10 bases at J, with 16 bases between the two ends. CDR3 length: 13 amino acids. The germline CDR1 and CDR2 sequences are DFQATT and SNEGSKA (reference sequence). The CDR3 DNA is TGCAGTGCTAGGACCTCAGGGCGGGTCGAGCAGTTCTTC. This sequence encodes CSARTSGRVEQFF.

The chain has TRBV6-5 and TRBJ1-6, with D possibly being TRBD1 (6 bases). The germline V and J ends were trimmed by 3 bases and 7 bases, with 13 bases remaining between them. Germline loops: CDR1 MNHEY, CDR2 SVGAGI. The CDR3 consists of 15 residues. The CDR3 DNA is TGTGCCAGCAGTTATTCGACAGGTGGAAATTCACCCCTCCACTTT. This translates into CASSYSTGGNSPLHF.

The rearrangement uses TRBV19 and TRBJ1-5, with TRBD1 matching over 9 bases. The CDR3 length is 16 residues. Looked up from germline, CDR1 is LNHDA and CDR2 is SQIVND (reference sequence). J gave up 4 bases and V 6 bases, and 10 bases lay outside the gene matches. In nucleotides, the CDR3 is TGTGCCAGTAGCCTTCGGGGACAGGGAAAAAATCAGCCCCAGCATTTT. Amino acid sequence: CASSLRGQGKNQPQHF.

The V gene is TRBV9, the J gene TRBJ2-3, with a possible D match to TRBD1 (7 bases). CDR1 is SGDLS and CDR2 is YYNGEE in the germline V gene. Trimming took 6 bases from V and 0 from J, leaving 14 bases between them. This CDR3 region has 15 residues. As DNA, the CDR3 is TGTGCCAGCACGGCACAGGGGACTAGCACAGATACGCAGTATTTT. Protein sequence: CASTAQGTSTDTQYF.

The chain has TRBV20-1 and TRBJ2-7; TRBD2 might be the D (5 bases). There are 15 residues in the CDR3. Germline CDR1 and CDR2: DFQATT and SNEGSKA (reference sequence). V was clipped by 6 bases and J by 2 bases, with 20 bases between them. The CDR3 bases are TGCAGTGCCCCAGGAACGGGCGGGCGAGCCTACGAGCAGTACTTC. As protein: CSAPGTGGRAYEQYF.

The chain joins TRBV12-3 or TRBV12-4 to TRBJ2-3; D is uncertain. Deletions cut 6 bases from V and 5 bases from J, with 9 bases between. CDR3 length: 12 residues. The CDR3 bases are TGTGCCAGCAGATTACGGGTAGATACGCAGTATTTT. It specifies CASRLRVDTQYF.

This clonotype appeared a few times. The CDR3 DNA reads as TGTGCCAGCAGTGCAGGGAATGACGGTAGCAATCAGCCCCAGCATTTT. The encoded protein is CASSAGNDGSNQPQHF. The V gene is TRBV6-5, the J gene TRBJ1-5; TRBD1 is a possible D gene (5 bases). The V end lost 5 bases, the J end lost 0 bases, and 14 bases lay between the germline ends. Germline V gene lookup returns CDR1 MNHEY and CDR2 SVGAGI. The length of the CDR3 is 16 residues.

This chain uses TRBV4-3 with TRBJ1-1, with 9 bases lining up with TRBD1. Germline values: CDR1 LGHNA, CDR2 YSLEER. The CDR3 length is 16 residues. Germline trimming cut 0 bases from V and 5 bases from J; bases unmatched to any gene: 7. This chain's CDR3 is CASSQDNRDRVTEAFF. Here the CDR3 DNA reads TGCGCCAGCAGCCAAGATAATCGGGACAGGGTGACTGAAGCTTTCTTT.

This chain joins TRBV18 and TRBJ2-3; D possibly matches TRBD1 or TRBD2 (5 bases each). The CDR3 covers 16 residues. V was trimmed by 6 bases and J by 1 base, leaving 17 bases between them. Per germline, CDR1 KGHSH and CDR2 LQKENI. The CDR3 nucleotides are TGTGCCAGCTCGCCAACGCTGGGGGTGGGCACAGATACGCAGTATTTT. This translates into CASSPTLGVGTDTQYF. The full variable domain, with the rest looked up from reference TRBV18 and TRBJ2-3, is NAGVMQNPRHLVRRRGQEARLRCSPMKGHSHVYWYRQLPEEGLKFMVYLQKENIIDESGMPKERFSAEFPKEGPSILRIQQVVRGDSAAYFCASSPTLGVGTDTQYFGPGTRLTVL.

The chain uses TRBV11-1 and TRBJ2-7; TRBD1 is a possible D gene (6 bases). Germline V CDR1 and CDR2: SGHAT, FQDESV (reference sequence). Between the trimmed V and J ends, which lost 2 bases and 2 bases, there was a span of 13 bases. The CDR3 has 15 amino acids. The CDR3 is CASSLQGRNTYEQYF. Here the CDR3 DNA reads TGTGCCAGCAGCTTACAGGGGCGCAATACCTACGAGCAGTACTTC.

In its sample, this clonotype was seen a few times. This chain uses TRBV4-3 with TRBJ2-1, with 7 bases matching TRBD2. The V gene's germline CDR1 is LGHNA and CDR2 YSLEER. The CDR3 is made up of 17 amino acids. Trimming took 0 bases from V and 6 from J; bases not matched to a gene: 11. DNA for the CDR3: TGCGCCAGCAGCCAAGATTTCTTGCCTAGCGGCGTCAATGAGCAGTTCTTC. As protein: CASSQDFLPSGVNEQFF.

There are a few counts of this clonotype. The chain recombines TRBV23-1 with TRBJ2-1, with D perhaps matching TRBD2 (7 bases). TRBV23-1 is an ORF for which the function is uncertain. There are 16 residues in the CDR3. With 4 bases removed from V and 8 bases from J, the gap between germline ends came to 21 bases. The DNA for the CDR3 is TGCGCCAGCAGTCTAGTTAGGGGGGAGGGCCGCCATGAGCAGTTCTTC. It translates to CASSLVRGEGRHEQFF.

This clonotype was detected ten times or more. The chain has TRBV18 and TRBJ2-3, with 8 positions matching TRBD1. After removal of 6 bases from V and 4 bases from J, the junction contained 9 bases not matched to a gene. CDR1 is KGHSH, CDR2 LQKENI, per germline. The CDR3 contains 15 residues. CDR3 DNA: TGTGCCAGCTCTTCCCGAGACAGGGGCCCAGATACGCAGTATTTT. Translation: CASSSRDRGPDTQYF.

The J gene is TRBJ1-1, the V gene TRBV4-3; D gene unclear. V was cut by 0 bases and J by 0 bases, with 8 bases left in between. CDR1 is LGHNA, CDR2 YSLEER, per germline. The CDR3 spans 15 residues. CDR3 in DNA: TGCGCCAGCAGCCAAGATGAGTTCATGAACACTGAAGCTTTCTTT. Translation: CASSQDEFMNTEAFF.

J is TRBJ1-2 and V is TRBV6-5; TRBD1 matches 7 bases. This CDR3 has 14 residues. J gave up 8 bases and V 6 bases, and 12 bases lay outside the gene matches. Germline V gives CDR1 MNHEY, CDR2 SVGAGI. The CDR3 DNA reads as TGTGCCAGCAGCCGAAGACAGGGAATGGAGGGCTACACCTTC. Its translation: CASSRRQGMEGYTF.

This clonotype was seen repeatedly, ten times or more. The rearrangement links TRBV4-2 to TRBJ2-5; 7 bases are a match to TRBD2. Germline loops: CDR1 LGHNA, CDR2 YNFKEQ. The junction had 12 bases not matched to a gene; V was cut back by 3 bases and J by 5 bases. The CDR3 contains 16 residues. DNA for the CDR3: TGTGCCAGCAGCCAGGGAATTGGCGGGAGCCAGGAGACCCAGTACTTC. Translating gives CASSQGIGGSQETQYF.

There are a few counts of this clonotype. The rearrangement uses TRBV30 and TRBJ1-1; no reliable D call. CDR3 length: 11 residues. The V end lost 2 bases, the J end lost 8 bases, and 9 bases lay between the germline ends. The V gene's germline CDR1 is GTSNPN and CDR2 SVGIG (reference sequence). The CDR3, as DNA: TGTGCCTGGAGTAATTCCAAGGAAGCTTTCTTT. Translation: CAWSNSKEAFF.

The chain has TRBV15 and TRBJ1-1, with 7 bases that match TRBD1. CDR1 is LNHNV, CDR2 YYDKDF, per germline (reference sequence). V lost 0 bases and J lost 0; bases outside the gene matches: 10. This CDR3 spans 18 amino acids. This chain's CDR3 is CATSRDFANRGLNTEAFF. CDR3 bases: TGTGCCACCAGCAGAGACTTCGCAAACAGGGGACTGAACACTGAAGCTTTCTTT.

The V gene is TRBV12-3 or TRBV12-4, the J gene TRBJ1-1; 12 bases map to TRBD1. The J segment lost 4 bases and the V segment lost 8 bases, leaving 11 bases of the junction unmatched. The CDR3 consists of 16 residues. The CDR3 sequence is CASSPGQGARITEAFF. In DNA, the CDR3 is TGTGCCAGCTCCCCGGGACAGGGGGCCCGAATCACTGAAGCTTTCTTT.